The next 2 T cell receptor beta chains were all read from a single sample in a study of response to subunit inactivated influenza vaccine. MiXCR, applied by TCRdb to the RT-PCR reads, yields one record per CDR3 protein. The repertoire consists of 500,000 to 600,000 distinct CDR3 sequences, with over 9.5% occurring once and the leading ten covering about a tenth. Source: PBMCs from blood, taken on the day of vaccination. These TCRs come from a man in his fifties or sixties who received an inactivated influenza vaccine.

The chain couples TRBV5-1 to TRBJ1-1; D is perhaps TRBD1 (5 bases). The CDR3 extends over 17 amino acids. Germline V gene sequence: CDR1 SGHRS, CDR2 YFSETQ. V was shortened by 1 base and J by 1 base, with 17 bases between the two germline ends. As DNA, the CDR3 is TGCGCCAGCAGCTTGTGGTCTCCAGGGAATCCGAACACTGAAGCTTTCTTT. It encodes CASSLWSPGNPNTEAFF.

J is TRBJ2-7 and V is TRBV10-3; possibly TRBD1 for D (6 bases). The CDR3 is 15 amino acids. V lost 0 bases and J 2 bases, leaving 11 bases between the germline ends. Per germline, CDR1 ENHRY and CDR2 SYGVKD. CDR3 nucleotides: TGTGCCATCAGTGAGTCAACAGGGTATGCCTACGAGCAGTACTTC. This sequence encodes CAISESTGYAYEQYF.